A selection of T cell receptor beta chains follows, all from one sample in a study of blood T cells in healthy people across ages. TCRdb redid the calling of the 5' RACE reads with MiXCR, one entry per CDR3 protein. The sample includes about 720,000 distinct CDR3 sequences, around a fifth of them seen just once. The specimen sequenced was blood. These receptors came from a man in his 70s in good health. Both conserved end residues are part of each CDR3. A D gene is named only where the DNA matches it firmly. Part of the rows lack a size; the others show once, few, many or a class for expanded clones.

size: few; D: NA; V: TRBV10-3; J: TRBJ2-1; DNA: TGTGCCATCAGTGGGACCAACAATGAGCAGTTCTTC; CDR3: CAISGTNNEQFF
size: NA; D: NA; V: TRBV2; J: TRBJ1-1; DNA: TGTGCCAGCGGTACGGGAACAGGCGCTGAAGCTTTCTTT; CDR3: CASGTGTGAEAFF
size: few; D: NA; V: TRBV28; J: TRBJ2-6; DNA: TGTGCCAGCAGTTTAGCTCGGGCCAACGTCCTGACTTTC; CDR3: CASSLARANVLTF
size: NA; D: NA; V: TRBV2; J: TRBJ1-2; DNA: TGTGCCAGCAACGAGGTCTATGGCTACACCTTC; CDR3: CASNEVYGYTF
size: few; D: NA; V: TRBV9; J: TRBJ2-1; DNA: TGTGCCAGCAGCGTATCACCCTTAAAGCCGCAGTTCTTC; CDR3: CASSVSPLKPQFF
size: few; D: TRBD1; V: TRBV18; J: TRBJ2-3; DNA: TGTGCCAGCTCACCGGGACAGGGGGCCACAGATACGCAGTATTTT; CDR3: CASSPGQGATDTQYF
size: many; D: NA; V: TRBV7-3; J: TRBJ2-3; DNA: TGTGCCAGCAGCTTAACTGGGTCAGATACGCAGTATTTT; CDR3: CASSLTGSDTQYF
size: many; D: TRBD1; V: TRBV5-1; J: TRBJ2-3; DNA: TGCGCCAGCAGCTTAACCGGGACAGGGGGCCTCTTTGGTACGCAGTATTTT; CDR3: CASSLTGTGGLFGTQYF
size: few; D: NA; V: TRBV11-2; J: TRBJ2-2; DNA: TGTGCCAGCCTCGACTTCGGGTCGACGAACACCGGGGAGCTGTTTTTT; CDR3: CASLDFGSTNTGELFF
size: few; D: TRBD2; V: TRBV12-3/TRBV12-4; J: TRBJ2-7; DNA: TGTGCCAGCAGGCAACCGGGACTAGCGGGTCACGAGCAGTACTTC; CDR3: CASRQPGLAGHEQYF
size: few; D: NA; V: TRBV20-1; J: TRBJ1-1; DNA: TGCAGTGCTAGAGAGGGGAGGGATTACACTGAAGCTTTCTTT; CDR3: CSAREGRDYTEAFF
size: NA; D: NA; V: TRBV12-3/TRBV12-4; J: TRBJ2-1; DNA: TGTGCCAGCAGGAGGGCTTTTGAGCAGTTCTTC; CDR3: CASRRAFEQFF
size: few; D: TRBD1; V: TRBV19; J: TRBJ2-3; DNA: TGTGCCAGTAGTATACAACAGGGGGCGCGGATAGATACGCAGTATTTT; CDR3: CASSIQQGARIDTQYF
size: NA; D: NA; V: TRBV7-9; J: TRBJ2-4; DNA: TGTGCCAGCAGCTCGGGGAACATTCAGTACTTC; CDR3: CASSSGNIQYF
size: NA; D: NA; V: TRBV28; J: TRBJ1-4; DNA: TGTGCCAGCAGGTCCTCTGTGGGAACTAATGAAAAACTGTTTTTT; CDR3: CASRSSVGTNEKLFF
size: NA; D: NA; V: TRBV7-2; J: TRBJ2-1; DNA: TGTGCCAGCAGCGACAGCCGAAAGCAGTTCTTC; CDR3: CASSDSRKQFF
size: NA; D: TRBD1; V: TRBV12-3/TRBV12-4; J: TRBJ1-2; DNA: TGTGCCAGCAGACTGACCGGGACAGGGTTTCGGGGCTACACCTTC; CDR3: CASRLTGTGFRGYTF
size: few; D: NA; V: TRBV11-1; J: TRBJ2-1; DNA: TGTGCCAGCAGCCCACTCGCTAGATCATCCTACAATGAGCAGTTCTTC; CDR3: CASSPLARSSYNEQFF
size: NA; D: TRBD1; V: TRBV12-3/TRBV12-4; J: TRBJ2-3; DNA: TGTGCCAGCAGTTCCTCGGACAGGGGATTGGATACGCAGTATTTT; CDR3: CASSSSDRGLDTQYF
size: many; D: NA; V: TRBV5-1; J: TRBJ2-3; DNA: TGCGCCAGCAGCGCCCTGCTCGATACGCAGTATTTT; CDR3: CASSALLDTQYF
size: few; D: TRBD1; V: TRBV29-1; J: TRBJ1-2; DNA: TGCAGCGCCTCCACAGGGGATGGTGGCTACACCTTC; CDR3: CSASTGDGGYTF
size: NA; D: NA; V: TRBV20-1; J: TRBJ2-2; DNA: TGCAGTGCTAGGCCAACGAACACCGGGGAGCTGTTTTTT; CDR3: CSARPTNTGELFF